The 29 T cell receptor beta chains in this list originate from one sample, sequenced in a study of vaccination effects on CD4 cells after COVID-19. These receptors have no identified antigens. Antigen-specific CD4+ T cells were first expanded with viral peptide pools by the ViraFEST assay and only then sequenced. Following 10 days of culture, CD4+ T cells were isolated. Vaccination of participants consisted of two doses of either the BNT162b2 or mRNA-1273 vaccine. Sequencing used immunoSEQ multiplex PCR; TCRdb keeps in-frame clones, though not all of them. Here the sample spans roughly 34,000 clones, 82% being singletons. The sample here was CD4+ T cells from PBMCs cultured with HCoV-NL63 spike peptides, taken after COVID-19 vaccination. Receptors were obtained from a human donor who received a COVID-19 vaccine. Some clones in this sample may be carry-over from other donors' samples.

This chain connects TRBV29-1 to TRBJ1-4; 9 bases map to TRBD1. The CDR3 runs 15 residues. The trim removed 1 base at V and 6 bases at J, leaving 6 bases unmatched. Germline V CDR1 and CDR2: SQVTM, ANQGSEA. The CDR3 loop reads CSVEVLGQGDEKLFF. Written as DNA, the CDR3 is TGCAGCGTTGAAGTCCTGGGACAGGGTGATGAAAAACTGTTTTTT.

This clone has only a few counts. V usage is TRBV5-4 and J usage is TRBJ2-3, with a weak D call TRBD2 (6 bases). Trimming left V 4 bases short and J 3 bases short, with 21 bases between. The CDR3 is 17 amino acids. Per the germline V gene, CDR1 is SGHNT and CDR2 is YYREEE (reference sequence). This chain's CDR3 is CASSQIRTGVDTDTQYF. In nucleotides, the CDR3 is TGTGCCAGCAGCCAGATCCGAACGGGGGTTGATACAGATACGCAGTATTTT. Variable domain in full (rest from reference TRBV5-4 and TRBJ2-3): ETGVTQSPTHLIKTRGQQVTLRCSSQSGHNTVSWYQQALGQGPQFIFQYYREEENGRGNFPPRFSGLQFPNYSSELNVNALELDDSALYLCASSQIRTGVDTDTQYFGPGTRLTVL.

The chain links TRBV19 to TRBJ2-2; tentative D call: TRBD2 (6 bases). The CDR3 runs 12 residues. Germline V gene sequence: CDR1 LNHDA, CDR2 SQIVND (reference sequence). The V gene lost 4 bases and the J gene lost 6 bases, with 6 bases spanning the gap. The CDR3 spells CASSRGAGELFF. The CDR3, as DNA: TGTGCCAGTAGTAGGGGGGCCGGGGAGCTGTTTTTT.

CDR3 sequence reads: CATRRDSSNTEAFF. Written as DNA, the CDR3 is TGTGCCACCCGGCGGGACAGCAGTAACACTGAAGCTTTCTTT. V and J are TRBV24-1 and TRBJ1-1; 7 bases line up with TRBD1. After removal of 9 bases from V and 2 bases from J, the junction contained 8 bases not matched to a gene. CDR3 length equals 14 residues. CDR1 and CDR2 (germline): KGHDR, SFDVKD.

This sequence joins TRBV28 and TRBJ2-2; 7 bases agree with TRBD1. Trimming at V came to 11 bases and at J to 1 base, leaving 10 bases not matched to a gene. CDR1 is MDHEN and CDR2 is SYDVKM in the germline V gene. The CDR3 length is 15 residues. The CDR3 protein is CASRGTEQNTGELFF. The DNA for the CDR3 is TGTGCCTCACGAGGGACAGAGCAGAACACCGGGGAGCTGTTTTTT.

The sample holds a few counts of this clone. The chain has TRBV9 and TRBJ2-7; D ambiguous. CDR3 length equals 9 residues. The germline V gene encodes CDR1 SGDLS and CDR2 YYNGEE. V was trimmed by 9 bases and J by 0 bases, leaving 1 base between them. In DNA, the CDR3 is TGTGCCAACTCCTACGAGCAGTACGTC. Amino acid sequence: CANSYEQYV.

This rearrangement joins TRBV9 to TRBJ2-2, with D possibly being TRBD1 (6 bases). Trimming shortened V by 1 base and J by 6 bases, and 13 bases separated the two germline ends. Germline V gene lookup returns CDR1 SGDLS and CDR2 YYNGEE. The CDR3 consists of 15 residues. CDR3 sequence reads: CASSVRTGWAGELFF. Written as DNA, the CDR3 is TGTGCCAGCAGCGTAAGAACAGGGTGGGCCGGGGAGCTGTTTTTT. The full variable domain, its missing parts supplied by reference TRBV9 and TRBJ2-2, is DSGVTQTPKHLITATGQRVTLRCSPRSGDLSVYWYQQSLDQGLQFLIQYYNGEERAKGNILERFSAQQFPDLHSELNLSSLELGDSALYFCASSVRTGWAGELFFGEGSRLTVL.

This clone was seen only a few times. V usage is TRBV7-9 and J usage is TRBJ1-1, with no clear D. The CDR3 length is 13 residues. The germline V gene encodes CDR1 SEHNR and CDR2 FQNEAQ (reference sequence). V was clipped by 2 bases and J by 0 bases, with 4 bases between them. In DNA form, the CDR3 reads TGTGCCAGCAGCTTATCCGTGAACACTGAAGCTTTCTTT. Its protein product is CASSLSVNTEAFF.

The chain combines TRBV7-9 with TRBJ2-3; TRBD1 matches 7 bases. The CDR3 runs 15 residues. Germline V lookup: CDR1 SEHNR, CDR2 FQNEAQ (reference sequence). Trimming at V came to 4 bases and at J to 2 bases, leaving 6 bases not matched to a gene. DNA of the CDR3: TGTGCCAGCAGCTGGGGACAGTCAACCACAGATACGCAGTATTTT. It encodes CASSWGQSTTDTQYF.

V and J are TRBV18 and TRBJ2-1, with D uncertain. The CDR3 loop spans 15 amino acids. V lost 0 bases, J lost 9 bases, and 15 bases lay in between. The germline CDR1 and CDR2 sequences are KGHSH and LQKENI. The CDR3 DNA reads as TGTGCCAGCTCACCACCGACGGGCAGAGGTGTTGAGCAGTTCTTC. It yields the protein CASSPPTGRGVEQFF.

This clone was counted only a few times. CDR3 sequence reads: CASTLTPGQGWNEQYV. CDR3 in DNA: TGTGCCAGCACCCTAACCCCGGGACAGGGGTGGAACGAGCAGTACGTC. The V and J genes are TRBV7-9 and TRBJ2-7; 10 nucleotides align to TRBD1. CDR3 length: 16 amino acids. V trimming: 7 bases; J trimming: 5 bases; junction bases outside the gene matches: 14. Germline assignment: CDR1 SEHNR and CDR2 FQNEAQ (reference sequence).

The CDR3 DNA follows: TGTGCCAGCAGGCCCGGACAGGGTAAAAACATTCAGTACTTC. Translating it yields CASRPGQGKNIQYF. The chain joins TRBV6-5 to TRBJ2-4, with TRBD1 matching over 8 bases. Germline lookup yields CDR1 MNHEY and CDR2 SVGAGI. The CDR3 is 14 residues long. V was clipped by 6 bases and J by 4 bases; unmatched bases: 5.

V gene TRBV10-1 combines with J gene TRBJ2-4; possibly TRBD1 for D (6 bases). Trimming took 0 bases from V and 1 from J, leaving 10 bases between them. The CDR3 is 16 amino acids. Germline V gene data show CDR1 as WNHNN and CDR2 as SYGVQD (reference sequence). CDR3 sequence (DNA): TGCGCCAGCAGTGAGTCTAAGGGGGTGGCCAAAAACATTCAGTACTTC. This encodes CASSESKGVAKNIQYF.

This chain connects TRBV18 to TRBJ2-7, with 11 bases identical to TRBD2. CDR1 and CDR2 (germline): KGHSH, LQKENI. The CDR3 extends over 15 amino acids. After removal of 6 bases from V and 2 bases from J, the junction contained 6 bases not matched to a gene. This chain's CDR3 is CASSEGLADTYEQYV. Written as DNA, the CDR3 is TGTGCCAGCTCCGAGGGACTAGCGGATACCTACGAGCAGTACGTC.

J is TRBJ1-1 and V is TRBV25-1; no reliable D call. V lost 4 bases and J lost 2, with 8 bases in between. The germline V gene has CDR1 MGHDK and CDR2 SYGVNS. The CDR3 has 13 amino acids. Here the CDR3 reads CASSGRVNTEAFF. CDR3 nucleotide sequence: TGTGCCAGCAGTGGGAGGGTCAACACTGAAGCTTTCTTT.

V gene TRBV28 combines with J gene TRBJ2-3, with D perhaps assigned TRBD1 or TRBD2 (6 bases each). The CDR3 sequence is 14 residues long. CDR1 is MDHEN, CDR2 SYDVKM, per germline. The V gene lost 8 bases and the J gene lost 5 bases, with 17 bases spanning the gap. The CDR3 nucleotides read TGTGCCAGCGCTCAAGGGGGGTGGGTAGATACGCAGTATTTT. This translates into CASAQGGWVDTQYF.

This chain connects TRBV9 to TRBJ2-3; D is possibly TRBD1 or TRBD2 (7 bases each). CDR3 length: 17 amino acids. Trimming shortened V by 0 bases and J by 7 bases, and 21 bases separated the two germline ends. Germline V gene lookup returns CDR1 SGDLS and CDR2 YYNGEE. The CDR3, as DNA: TGTGCCAGCAGCGTAGCGGGGGAGGGGACAGTTCCTTATACGCAGTATTTT. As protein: CASSVAGEGTVPYTQYF. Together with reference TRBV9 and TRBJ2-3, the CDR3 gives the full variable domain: DSGVTQTPKHLITATGQRVTLRCSPRSGDLSVYWYQQSLDQGLQFLIQYYNGEERAKGNILERFSAQQFPDLHSELNLSSLELGDSALYFCASSVAGEGTVPYTQYFGPGTRLTVL.

CDR3: CASSPPGQVNTGELFF. In nucleotides, the CDR3 is TGTGCCAGCTCACCACCGGGGCAGGTGAACACCGGGGAGCTGTTTTTT. J is TRBJ2-2 and V is TRBV18; tentative D call: TRBD1 (5 bases). Germline V gene data show CDR1 as KGHSH and CDR2 as LQKENI. This CDR3 has 16 amino acids. V dropped 0 bases and J dropped 1 base, with 9 bases sitting between them. The whole variable domain, filled in from reference TRBV18 and TRBJ2-2, reads NAGVMQNPRHLVRRRGQEARLRCSPMKGHSHVYWYRQLPEEGLKFMVYLQKENIIDESGMPKERFSAEFPKEGPSILRIQQVVRGDSAAYFCASSPPGQVNTGELFFGEGSRLTVL.

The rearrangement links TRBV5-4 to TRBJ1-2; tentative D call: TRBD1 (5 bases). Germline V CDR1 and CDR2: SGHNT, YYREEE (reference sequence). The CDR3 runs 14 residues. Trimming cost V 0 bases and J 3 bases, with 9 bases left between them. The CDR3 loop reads CASSLGRGDYGYTF. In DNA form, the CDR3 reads TGTGCCAGCAGCTTGGGTAGGGGCGACTATGGCTACACCTTC.

The CDR3 loop reads CAISQDRGRIGIYTF. The CDR3 DNA reads as TGTGCCATCAGTCAAGACAGGGGGCGAATTGGAATCTACACCTTC. The chain uses TRBV10-3 and TRBJ1-2; TRBD1 agrees at 10 bases. The CDR3 totals 15 residues. The V gene end was trimmed by 5 bases and the J gene end by 10 bases; junction bases not matched to a gene: 13. Germline CDR1 reads ENHRY; CDR2 reads SYGVKD.

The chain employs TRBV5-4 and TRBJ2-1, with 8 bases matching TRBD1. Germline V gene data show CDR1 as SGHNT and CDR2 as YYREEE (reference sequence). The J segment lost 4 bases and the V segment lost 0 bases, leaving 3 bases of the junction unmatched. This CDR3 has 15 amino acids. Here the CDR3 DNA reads TGTGCCAGCAGCTTGGCCGGGACAGGTTACAATGAGCAGTTCTTC. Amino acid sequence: CASSLAGTGYNEQFF.

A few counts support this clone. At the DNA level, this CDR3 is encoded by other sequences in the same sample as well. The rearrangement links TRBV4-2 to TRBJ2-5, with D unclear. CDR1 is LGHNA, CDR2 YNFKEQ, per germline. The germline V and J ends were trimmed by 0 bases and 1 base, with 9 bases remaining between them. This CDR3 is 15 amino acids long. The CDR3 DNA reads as TGTGCCAGCAGCCAAGATGGTAGGGTCCAAGAGACCCAGTACTTC. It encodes CASSQDGRVQETQYF.

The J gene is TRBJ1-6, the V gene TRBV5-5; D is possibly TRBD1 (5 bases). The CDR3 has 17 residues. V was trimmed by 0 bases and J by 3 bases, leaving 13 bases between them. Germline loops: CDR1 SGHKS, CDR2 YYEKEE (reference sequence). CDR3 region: CASSLDPGLNYNSPLHF. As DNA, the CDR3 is TGTGCCAGCAGCTTGGATCCAGGGCTTAACTATAATTCACCCCTCCACTTT.

DNA for the CDR3: TGTGCCACCAGTGACATGCGGGGGGGCCTCGAGACCCAGTACTTC. Protein sequence: CATSDMRGGLETQYF. The chain couples TRBV24-1 to TRBJ2-5; 9 bases are a match to TRBD2. Germline V gene sequence: CDR1 KGHDR, CDR2 SFDVKD. The ends lost 4 bases at V and 5 bases at J; junction bases unmatched: 7. The CDR3 sequence is 15 residues long.

The CDR3 region has the DNA TGTGCCAGCAGCGGTACAAACCTAGCCAAAAACATTCAGTACTTC. The encoded protein is CASSGTNLAKNIQYF. This rearrangement joins TRBV7-8 to TRBJ2-4; no firm D call. This CDR3 spans 15 amino acids. Germline values: CDR1 SGHVS, CDR2 FQNEAQ. Between the trimmed V and J ends, which lost 5 bases and 0 bases, there was a span of 11 bases.

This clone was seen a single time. CDR3 nucleotides: TGTGCCAGCAGCCGAATTATTGACAGGACAAACCTTAACACTGAAGCTTTCTTT. Translating gives CASSRIIDRTNLNTEAFF. The V and J genes are TRBV9 and TRBJ1-1; tentatively, D is TRBD1 (6 bases). Looked up from germline, CDR1 is SGDLS and CDR2 is YYNGEE. V was shortened by 4 bases and J by 2 bases, with 24 bases between the two germline ends. The CDR3 totals 18 residues.

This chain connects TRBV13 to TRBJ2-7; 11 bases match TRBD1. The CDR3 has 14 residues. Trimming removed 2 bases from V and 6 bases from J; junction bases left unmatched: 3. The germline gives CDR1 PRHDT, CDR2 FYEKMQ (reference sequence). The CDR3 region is CASSLSGQGAEQYV. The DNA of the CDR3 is TGTGCCAGCAGCTTATCCGGACAGGGGGCCGAGCAGTACGTC.

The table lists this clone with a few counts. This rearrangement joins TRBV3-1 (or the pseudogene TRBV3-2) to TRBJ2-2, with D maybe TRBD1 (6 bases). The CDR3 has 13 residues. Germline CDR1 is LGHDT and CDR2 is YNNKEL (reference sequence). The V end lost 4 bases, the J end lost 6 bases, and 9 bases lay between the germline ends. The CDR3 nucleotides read TGTGCCAGCAGCCGGACAGTAGCCGGGGAGCTGTTTTTT. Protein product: CASSRTVAGELFF.

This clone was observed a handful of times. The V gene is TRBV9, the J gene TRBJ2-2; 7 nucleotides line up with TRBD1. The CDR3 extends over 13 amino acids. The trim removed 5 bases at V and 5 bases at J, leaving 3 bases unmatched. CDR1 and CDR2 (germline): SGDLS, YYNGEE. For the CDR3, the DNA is TGTGCCAGCAGTGCGACAGGGACCGGGGAGCTGTTTTTT. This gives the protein CASSATGTGELFF.